This TCR beta chain was observed in a study of cytomegalovirus exposure and HLA in healthy donors. Sequencing used immunoSEQ multiplex PCR; TCRdb keeps in-frame clones, though not all of them. The sample shows approximately 230,000 clones, about 90% of them seen only once. Germline assignment: CDR1 LGHNA and CDR2 YSLEER. This CDR3 has 17 residues. V dropped 3 bases and J dropped 0 bases, with 12 bases sitting between them. V and J are TRBV4-3 and TRBJ2-6; D is perhaps TRBD2 (5 bases). The sequence was collected from a man aged 18 to 30 in good health and CMV-seropositive. Input material: PBMCs. This CDR3 reads CASSHPFGSSGANVLTF. As DNA, the CDR3 is TGCGCCAGCAGCCATCCCTTTGGGAGCTCTGGGGCCAACGTCCTGACTTTC.